The 10 T cell receptor beta chains presented below share a single source sample, sequenced in a study of PD-L1 blockade in urothelial cancer (TCRdb year 2017). The library was made by the immunoSEQ multiplex PCR assay. TCRdb retrieved this table from immuneACCESS and kept in-frame rearrangements only. Not all clones are present; in checked studies, unresolved V genes account for under half, and no reason is known for the remainder. This sample lists under 95,000 clones; less than 90% were detected once. The leading ten clones occupy more than 2% of the sample. This specimen's time point label, interpreted: pretreatment peripheral blood. This sample comprised PBMCs, obtained around atezolizumab (anti-PD-L1) treatment. These receptor sequences come from a man in his fifties or sixties with urothelial cancer.

V usage is TRBV10-3 and J usage is TRBJ2-7; 8 positions match TRBD1. From germline, CDR1 is ENHRY and CDR2 SYGVKD. V lost 11 bases to trimming and J lost 5 bases; unmatched junction nucleotides: 11. The CDR3 covers 13 residues. The CDR3 bases are TGTGCCGGGGCACAGGGGGGTATCCACGAGCAGTACTTC. The encoded protein is CAGAQGGIHEQYF.

The V gene is TRBV19, the J gene TRBJ2-2, with D possibly TRBD2 on 5 matching bases. The V and J ends lost 7 bases and 1 base respectively, with 10 bases between them. The CDR3 extends over 14 amino acids. Germline CDR1 is LNHDA and CDR2 is SQIVND (reference sequence). The CDR3: CASKLGLNTGELFF. CDR3 DNA sequence: TGTGCCAGTAAACTAGGTCTGAACACCGGGGAGCTGTTTTTT.

V gene TRBV28 combines with J gene TRBJ2-7; TRBD2 agrees at 7 bases. The CDR3 extends over 15 amino acids. Trimming at V came to 3 bases and at J to 1 base, leaving 6 bases not matched to a gene. The germline CDR1 and CDR2 sequences are MDHEN and SYDVKM. The CDR3 region has the DNA TGTGCCAGCAGTTTTGGCGGGAGTTGGTCCTACGAGCAGTACTTC. Translating it yields CASSFGGSWSYEQYF. Full variable domain (missing parts from reference TRBV28 and TRBJ2-7): DVKVTQSSRYLVKRTGEKVFLECVQDMDHENMFWYRQDPGLGLRLIYFSYDVKMKEKGDIPEGYSVSREKKERFSLILESASTNQTSMYLCASSFGGSWSYEQYFGPGTRLTVT.

The chain joins TRBV6-5 to TRBJ1-5, with TRBD1 matching 7 bases. Looked up from germline, CDR1 is MNHEY and CDR2 is SVGAGI. This CDR3 is 15 amino acids long. The trim removed 2 bases at V and 7 bases at J, leaving 8 bases unmatched. DNA of the CDR3: TGTGCCAGCAGTTACGGCGACAGGGTCGGACAGCCCCAGCATTTT. It specifies CASSYGDRVGQPQHF.

The chain is built from TRBV6-5 and TRBJ2-7; TRBD1 matches 9 bases. This CDR3 contains 15 residues. The V segment lost 3 bases and the J segment 4 bases; nucleotides outside the gene matches: 7. From germline, CDR1 is MNHEY and CDR2 SVGAGI. The CDR3 region has the DNA TGTGCCAGCAGTTATCGGGACAGGGCCGAATACGAGCAGTACTTC. Residues: CASSYRDRAEYEQYF.

The chain links TRBV6-6 to TRBJ1-5; TRBD1 matches 7 bases. Germline assignment: CDR1 MNHNY and CDR2 SVGAGI (reference sequence). This CDR3 is built from 15 residues. Trimming at V came to 5 bases and at J to 4 bases, leaving 8 bases not matched to a gene. CDR3: CASSNHRGANQPQHF. CDR3 DNA sequence: TGTGCCAGCAGTAACCACAGGGGCGCGAATCAGCCCCAGCATTTT.

There are a few counts of this clone. The V and J genes are TRBV6-4 and TRBJ1-1, with TRBD1 matching 9 bases. J lost 5 bases, V lost 2 bases, and 3 bases had no gene match. Germline V gene sequence: CDR1 MRHNA, CDR2 SNTAGT. This CDR3 spans 14 amino acids. In DNA form, the CDR3 reads TGTGCCAGCAGTGACAGAGACAGGGGGACTGAAGCTTTCTTT. This translates into CASSDRDRGTEAFF.

The chain is built from TRBV28 and TRBJ1-4, with 11 bases aligning to TRBD1. Per germline, CDR1 MDHEN and CDR2 SYDVKM. Losses at the gene ends were 3 bases for V and 7 bases for J; bases not matched to a gene: 4. CDR3 length: 15 residues. The CDR3 sequence is CASSFRTGGGEKLFF. The CDR3 nucleotides read TGTGCCAGCAGTTTCAGGACAGGGGGCGGTGAAAAACTGTTTTTT.

The chain recombines TRBV7-9 with TRBJ2-5; possible D gene TRBD1, 6 bases. Trimming took off 5 bases at V and 4 bases at J, with 20 bases between the two ends. The CDR3 contains 16 residues. From germline, CDR1 is SEHNR and CDR2 FQNEAQ (reference sequence). The CDR3 region has the DNA TGTGCCAGCAGCCCTTCCCCGGGACAAGGAGGAGAGACCCAGTACTTC. Amino acid sequence: CASSPSPGQGGETQYF.

This chain joins TRBV19 and TRBJ1-3; a possible D gene is TRBD1 (6 bases). Germline V gene data show CDR1 as LNHDA and CDR2 as SQIVND (reference sequence). V shed 1 base and J shed 0 bases, with 13 bases lying between them. There are 17 residues in the CDR3. CDR3 bases: TGTGCCAGTAGTATAGGTGGCCGCAGGGGCTCTGGAAACACCATATATTTT. Encoded protein: CASSIGGRRGSGNTIYF.